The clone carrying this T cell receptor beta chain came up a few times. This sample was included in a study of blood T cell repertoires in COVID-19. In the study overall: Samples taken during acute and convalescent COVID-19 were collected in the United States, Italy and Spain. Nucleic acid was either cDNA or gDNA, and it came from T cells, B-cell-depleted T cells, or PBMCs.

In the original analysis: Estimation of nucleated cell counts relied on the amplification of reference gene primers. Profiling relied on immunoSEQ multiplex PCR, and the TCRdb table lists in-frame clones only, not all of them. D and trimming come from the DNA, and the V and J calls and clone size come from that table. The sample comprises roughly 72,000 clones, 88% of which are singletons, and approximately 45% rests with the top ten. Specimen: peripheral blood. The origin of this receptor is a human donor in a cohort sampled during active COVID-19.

The chain's CDR3 is CASSPRTGGHQPQHF. For the CDR3, the DNA is TGTGCCAGCAGTCCCCGGACAGGGGGCCATCAGCCCCAGCATTTT. V gene TRBV28 combines with J gene TRBJ1-5, with TRBD1 identical over 11 bases. Trimming took 5 bases from V and 5 from J; bases not matched to a gene: 5. Germline loops: CDR1 MDHEN, CDR2 SYDVKM. The CDR3 runs to 15 residues.